This T cell receptor beta chain was found in a study of response to subunit inactivated influenza vaccine. This clonotype was counted ten times or more. Using its own MiXCR run on the RT-PCR reads, TCRdb lists one record per CDR3 protein. The repertoire holds 650,000 to 800,000 distinct CDR3 sequences, with under 20% as singletons. The sequence came from a man aged 50 or older who received an inactivated influenza vaccine. The sample was PBMCs from blood, taken 5 to 6 days after vaccination.

CDR3 residues: CASTRTGGPQETQYF. The CDR3 DNA reads as TGTGCCAGCACCCGGACAGGGGGCCCTCAAGAGACCCAGTACTTC. J is TRBJ2-5 and V is TRBV12-3 or TRBV12-4; 11 positions agree with TRBD1. The CDR3 length is 15 residues. V shed 7 bases, J shed 2 bases, and the junction held 6 bases outside the gene matches.